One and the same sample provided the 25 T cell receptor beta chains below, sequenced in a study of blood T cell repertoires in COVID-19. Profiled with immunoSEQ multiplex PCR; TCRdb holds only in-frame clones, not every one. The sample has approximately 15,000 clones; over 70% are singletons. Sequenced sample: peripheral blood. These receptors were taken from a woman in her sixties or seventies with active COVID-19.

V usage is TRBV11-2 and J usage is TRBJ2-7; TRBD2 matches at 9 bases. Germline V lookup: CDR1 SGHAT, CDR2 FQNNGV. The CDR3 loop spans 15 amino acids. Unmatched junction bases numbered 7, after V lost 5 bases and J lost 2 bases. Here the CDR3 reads CASSPSGGRAYEQYF. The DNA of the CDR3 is TGTGCCAGCAGCCCCAGCGGCGGGAGGGCCTACGAGCAGTACTTC.

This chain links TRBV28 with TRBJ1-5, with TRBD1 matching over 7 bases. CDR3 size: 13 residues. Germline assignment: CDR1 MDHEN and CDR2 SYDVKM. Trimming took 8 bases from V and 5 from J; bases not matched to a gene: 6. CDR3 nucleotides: TGTGCCAGCCTTGGACAGGCTGATCAGCCCCAGCATTTT. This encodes CASLGQADQPQHF.

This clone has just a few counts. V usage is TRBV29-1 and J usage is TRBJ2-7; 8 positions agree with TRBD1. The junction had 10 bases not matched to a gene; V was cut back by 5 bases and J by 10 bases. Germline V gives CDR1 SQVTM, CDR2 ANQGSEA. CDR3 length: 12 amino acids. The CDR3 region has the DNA TGCAGCGTTTCATTCGACAGGGGAAATCAGTACTTC. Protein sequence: CSVSFDRGNQYF.

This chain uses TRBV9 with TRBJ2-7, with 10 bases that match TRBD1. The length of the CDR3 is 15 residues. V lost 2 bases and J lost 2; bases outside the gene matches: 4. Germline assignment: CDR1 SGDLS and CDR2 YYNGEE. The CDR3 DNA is TGTGCCAGCAGCGTTCGGGACAGGGGCCCCTACGAGCAGTACTTC. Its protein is CASSVRDRGPYEQYF. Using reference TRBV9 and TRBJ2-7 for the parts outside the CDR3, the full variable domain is DSGVTQTPKHLITATGQRVTLRCSPRSGDLSVYWYQQSLDQGLQFLIQYYNGEERAKGNILERFSAQQFPDLHSELNLSSLELGDSALYFCASSVRDRGPYEQYFGPGTRLTVT.

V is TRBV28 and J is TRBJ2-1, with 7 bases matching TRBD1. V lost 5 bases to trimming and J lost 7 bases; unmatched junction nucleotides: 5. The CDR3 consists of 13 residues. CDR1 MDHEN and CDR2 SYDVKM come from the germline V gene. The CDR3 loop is CASSPTGVNEQFF. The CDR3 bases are TGTGCCAGCAGTCCCACAGGGGTGAATGAGCAGTTCTTC. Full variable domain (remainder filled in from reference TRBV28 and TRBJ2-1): DVKVTQSSRYLVKRTGEKVFLECVQDMDHENMFWYRQDPGLGLRLIYFSYDVKMKEKGDIPEGYSVSREKKERFSLILESASTNQTSMYLCASSPTGVNEQFFGPGTRLTVL.

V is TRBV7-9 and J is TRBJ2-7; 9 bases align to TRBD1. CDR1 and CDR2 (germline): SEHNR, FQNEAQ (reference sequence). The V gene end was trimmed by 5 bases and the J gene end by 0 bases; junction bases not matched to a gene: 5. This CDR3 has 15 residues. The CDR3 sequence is CASSPTTGGSYEQYF. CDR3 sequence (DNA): TGTGCCAGCAGCCCAACGACAGGGGGCTCCTACGAGCAGTACTTC.

In DNA, the CDR3 is TGTGCCAGTAGCGCCCAGGGGACAGATACGCAGTATTTT. Translation: CASSAQGTDTQYF. The rearrangement uses TRBV19 and TRBJ2-3; possibly TRBD1 for D (6 bases). Trimming took 6 bases from V and 3 from J, leaving 10 bases between them. Germline CDR1 reads LNHDA; CDR2 reads SQIVND (reference sequence). The length of the CDR3 is 13 residues.

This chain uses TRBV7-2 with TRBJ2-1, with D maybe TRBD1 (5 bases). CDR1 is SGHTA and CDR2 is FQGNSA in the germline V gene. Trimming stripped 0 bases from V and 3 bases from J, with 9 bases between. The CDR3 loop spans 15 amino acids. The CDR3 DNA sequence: TGTGCCAGCAGCTTAGCAGGGGTCAGCTACAATGAGCAGTTCTTC. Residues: CASSLAGVSYNEQFF.

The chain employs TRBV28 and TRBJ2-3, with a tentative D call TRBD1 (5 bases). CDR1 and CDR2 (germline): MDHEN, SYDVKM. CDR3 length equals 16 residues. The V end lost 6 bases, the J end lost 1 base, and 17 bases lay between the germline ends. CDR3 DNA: TGTGCCAGCAGCGCCTCAGGGAAAAGGGGCACAGATACGCAGTATTTT. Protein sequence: CASSASGKRGTDTQYF.

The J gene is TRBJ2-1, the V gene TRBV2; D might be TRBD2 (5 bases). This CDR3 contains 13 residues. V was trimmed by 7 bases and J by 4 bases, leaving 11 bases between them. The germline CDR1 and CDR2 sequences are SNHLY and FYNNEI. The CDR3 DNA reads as TGTGCCAGCAAGGCGCGGACTTACAATGAGCAGTTCTTC. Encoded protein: CASKARTYNEQFF.

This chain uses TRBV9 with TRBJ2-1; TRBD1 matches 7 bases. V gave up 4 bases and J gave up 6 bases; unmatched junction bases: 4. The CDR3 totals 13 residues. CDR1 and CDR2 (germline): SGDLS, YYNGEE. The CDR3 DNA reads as TGTGCCAGCAGCTATTCAGGGGGCAATGAGCAGTTCTTC. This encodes CASSYSGGNEQFF.

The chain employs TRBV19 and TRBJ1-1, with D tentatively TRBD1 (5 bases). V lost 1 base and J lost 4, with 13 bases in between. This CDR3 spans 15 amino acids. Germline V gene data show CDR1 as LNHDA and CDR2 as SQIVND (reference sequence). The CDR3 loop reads CASSIGGGVGTEAFF. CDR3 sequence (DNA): TGTGCCAGTAGTATAGGAGGAGGGGTTGGCACTGAAGCTTTCTTT.

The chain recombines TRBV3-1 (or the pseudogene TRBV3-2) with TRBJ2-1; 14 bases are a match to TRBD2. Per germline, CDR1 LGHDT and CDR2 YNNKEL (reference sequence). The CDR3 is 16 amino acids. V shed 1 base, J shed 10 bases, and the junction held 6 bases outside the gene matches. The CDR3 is CASSQGGLAGVAEQFF. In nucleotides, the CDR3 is TGTGCCAGCAGCCAAGGGGGACTAGCGGGAGTCGCGGAGCAGTTCTTC.

Written as DNA, the CDR3 is TGTGCCAGCTCACCCCTAGCGGGAGGTCTCGCCGAGCAGTTCTTC. As protein: CASSPLAGGLAEQFF. The chain uses TRBV18 and TRBJ2-1, with 11 nucleotides matching TRBD2. After removal of 3 bases from V and 10 bases from J, the junction contained 8 bases not matched to a gene. Germline V CDR1 and CDR2: KGHSH, LQKENI. CDR3 size: 15 residues.

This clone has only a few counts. CDR3 sequence: CASSRRLESSYNSPLHF. The CDR3 bases are TGTGCCAGTAGTAGAAGGTTGGAGAGCTCCTATAATTCACCCCTCCACTTT. The rearrangement uses TRBV19 and TRBJ1-6; no firm D call. The V end lost 4 bases, the J end lost 0 bases, and 13 bases lay between the germline ends. Germline V gene lookup returns CDR1 LNHDA and CDR2 SQIVND (reference sequence). CDR3 length: 17 amino acids.

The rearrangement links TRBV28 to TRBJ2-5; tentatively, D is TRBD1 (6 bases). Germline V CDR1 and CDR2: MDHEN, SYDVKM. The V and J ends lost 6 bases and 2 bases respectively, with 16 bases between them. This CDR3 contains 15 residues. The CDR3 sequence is CASRSRDIAQETQYF. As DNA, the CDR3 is TGTGCCAGCAGATCCCGGGACATCGCACAAGAGACCCAGTACTTC.

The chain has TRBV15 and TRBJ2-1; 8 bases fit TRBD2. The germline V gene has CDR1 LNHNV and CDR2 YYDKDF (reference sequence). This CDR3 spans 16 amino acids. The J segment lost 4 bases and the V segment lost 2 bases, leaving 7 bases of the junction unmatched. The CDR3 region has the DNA TGTGCCACCAGCAGATCAAGCGGGAGTTTATACAATGAGCAGTTCTTC. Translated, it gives CATSRSSGSLYNEQFF.

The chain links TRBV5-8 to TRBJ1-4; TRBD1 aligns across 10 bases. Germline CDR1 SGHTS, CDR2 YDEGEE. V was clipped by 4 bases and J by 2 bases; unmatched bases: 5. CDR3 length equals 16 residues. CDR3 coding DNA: TGTGCCAGCAGCGTGGGACAGGGGAGCACTAATGAAAAACTGTTTTTT. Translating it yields CASSVGQGSTNEKLFF. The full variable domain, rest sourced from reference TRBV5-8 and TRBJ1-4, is EAGVTQSPTHLIKTRGQQATLRCSPISGHTSVYWYQQALGLGLQFLLWYDEGEERNRGNFPPRFSGRQFPNYSSELNVNALELEDSALYLCASSVGQGSTNEKLFFGSGTQLSVL.

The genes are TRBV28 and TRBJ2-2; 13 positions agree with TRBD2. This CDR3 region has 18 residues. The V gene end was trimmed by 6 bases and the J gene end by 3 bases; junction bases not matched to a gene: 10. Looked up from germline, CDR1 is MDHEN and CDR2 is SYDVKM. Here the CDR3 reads CASSSITSGRAHTGELFF. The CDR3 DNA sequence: TGTGCCAGCAGCTCTATCACTAGCGGGAGGGCCCACACCGGGGAGCTGTTTTTT.

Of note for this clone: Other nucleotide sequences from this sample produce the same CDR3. CDR3 loop: CASSSGFKNIQYF. DNA for the CDR3: TGTGCCAGCAGTTCGGGTTTCAAAAACATTCAGTACTTC. This rearrangement joins TRBV28 to TRBJ2-4, with D hard to call. V shed 4 bases and J shed 3 bases, with 7 bases lying between them. The CDR3 has 13 amino acids. Germline CDR1 MDHEN, CDR2 SYDVKM.

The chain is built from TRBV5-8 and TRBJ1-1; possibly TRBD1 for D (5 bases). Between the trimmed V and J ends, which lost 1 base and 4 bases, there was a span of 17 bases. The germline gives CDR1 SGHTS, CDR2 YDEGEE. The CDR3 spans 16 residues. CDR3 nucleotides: TGTGCCAGCAGCTTGCGTCCAGGGATGAGATTCACTGAAGCTTTCTTT. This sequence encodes CASSLRPGMRFTEAFF.

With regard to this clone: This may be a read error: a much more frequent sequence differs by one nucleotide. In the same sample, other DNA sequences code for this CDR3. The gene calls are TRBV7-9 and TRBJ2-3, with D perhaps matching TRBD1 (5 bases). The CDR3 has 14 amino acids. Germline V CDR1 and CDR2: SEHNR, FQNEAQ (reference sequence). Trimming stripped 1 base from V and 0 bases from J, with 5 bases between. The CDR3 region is CASSLEGSTDTQYF. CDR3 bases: TGTGCCAGCAGCTTAGAGGGGAGCACAGATACGCAGTATTTT.

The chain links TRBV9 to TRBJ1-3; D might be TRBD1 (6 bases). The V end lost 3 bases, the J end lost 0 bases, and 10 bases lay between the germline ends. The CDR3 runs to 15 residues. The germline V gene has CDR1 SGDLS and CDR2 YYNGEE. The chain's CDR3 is CASSDRGGSGNTIYF. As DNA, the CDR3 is TGTGCCAGCAGCGATAGGGGGGGCTCTGGAAACACCATATATTTT.

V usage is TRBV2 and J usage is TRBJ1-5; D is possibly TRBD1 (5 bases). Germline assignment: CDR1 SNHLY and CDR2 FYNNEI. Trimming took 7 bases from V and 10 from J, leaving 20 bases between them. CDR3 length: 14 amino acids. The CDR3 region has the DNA TGTGCCAGCACAGATCAGGGTTCTCCGACCCCCCAGCATTTT. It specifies CASTDQGSPTPQHF.

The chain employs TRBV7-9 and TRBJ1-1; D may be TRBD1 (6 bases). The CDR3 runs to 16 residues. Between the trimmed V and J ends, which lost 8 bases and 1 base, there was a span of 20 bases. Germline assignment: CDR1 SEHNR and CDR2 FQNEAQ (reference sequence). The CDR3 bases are TGTGCCAGCGGACAAATACAGGGTTCGGGGAACACTGAAGCTTTCTTT. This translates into CASGQIQGSGNTEAFF.